What follows is one T cell receptor beta chain and its context. Its matching antigen is unknown. The source of the sample is a study of response to subunit inactivated influenza vaccine. Via MiXCR, TCRdb re-called the RT-PCR reads, giving one row per CDR3 protein. The sample has approximately 200,000 distinct CDR3 sequences, around 15% seen once. With 4 bases removed from V and 3 bases from J, the gap between germline ends came to 7 bases. The CDR3 has 13 amino acids. Per the germline V gene, CDR1 is MGHDK and CDR2 is SYGVNS. General study findings and limits: Authors suggested each seasonal influenza vaccination recruits few new T cells.

The source was CD8+ T cells sorted from PBMCs, collected 4 to 6 days after vaccination. The J gene is TRBJ1-5, the V gene TRBV25-1; D unresolved. This TCR came from a man aged 50-60 years who received an inactivated influenza vaccine. CDR3 nucleotide sequence: TGTGCCAGCAGTGGGGTTCTCAATCAGCCCCAGCATTTT. Encoded protein: CASSGVLNQPQHF.